This paragraph covers one T cell receptor beta chain sequence. This sample is part of a study of T cells in Graves' hyperthyroidism and ophthalmopathy. Amplification of TCR beta CDR3 regions was performed using RNA transcripts as template. RT-PCR in the first round (using the HTBI primer set) targeted the TCR CDR3. TCRdb reprocessed the multiplex PCR reads with MiXCR, giving one entry per CDR3 protein. The sample yields around 200,000 distinct CDR3 sequences, about a sixth seen once. The CDR3 contains 16 residues. V lost 5 bases to trimming and J lost 3 bases; unmatched junction nucleotides: 12. The receptor was isolated from a woman aged 50 to 60 with Graves' hyperthyroidism. The chain has TRBV12-3 or TRBV12-4 and TRBJ2-5; 7 bases align to TRBD1. Sequenced material: blood. CDR3: CASSPTSAQGEETQYF. CDR3 nucleotide sequence: TGTGCCAGCAGTCCAACTTCGGCCCAGGGGGAAGAGACCCAGTACTTC.